This T cell receptor beta chain comes out of a study of blood T cells in healthy people across ages. For the study at large: About one barcoded beta molecule was captured per two T cells (by template switching). Study conclusions and caveats: Strongly correlated with naive T cell percentage was TCR beta diversity. Greater diversity and more naive CD4+ cells were seen in long-lived donors than in aged donors.

CDR1 and CDR2 (germline): MNHEY, SVGEGT. V was pared by 5 bases and J by 3 bases, with 4 bases between. The CDR3 consists of 11 residues. This clonotype was recorded at least ten times. No antigen is known for it. The second PCR ran roughly 7 to 12 cycles with a sample-barcoded 5' primer and J-beta primers. One entry per CDR3 protein, called by TCRdb with MiXCR from the 5' RACE reads. The repertoire has more than 1,000,000 distinct CDR3 sequences, roughly a quarter of them found once; the top ten carry approximately 0.71%. The same sample was also studied in work on T cells of mothers and their children. That report adds: A few healthy Caucasian mothers, along with their six children, served as the donors.

The receptor was isolated from a girl aged 2 to 9 in good health. Source material: blood. The gene calls are TRBV6-2 or TRBV6-3 and TRBJ1-2; D remains unclear. The CDR3 loop reads CASSQYYGYTF. CDR3 nucleotides: TGTGCCAGCAGTCAGTACTATGGCTACACCTTC.